Included here is one TCR beta chain sequence, with context. The assay was immunoSEQ multiplex PCR, and TCRdb's table has in-frame clones only and misses some. The table records roughly 89,000 clones, about 88% of them present only once. This sample is part of a study of OX40 agonist ivuxolimab in advanced cancers. Looking at the study overall: The treatment was a fully human IgG2 OX40 agonist, ivuxolimab. Earlier treatment with anti-PD-1, anti-PD-L1 or anti-CTLA-4 was permitted, and under 50% had received some.

The CDR3 consists of 15 residues. The germline gives CDR1 SGDLS, CDR2 YYNGEE. The V segment lost 0 bases and the J segment 8 bases; nucleotides outside the gene matches: 8. The input for sequencing was CD4+ or CD8+ T cells sorted from blood, taken in a trial of the OX40 agonist ivuxolimab. This TCR came from an adult with an advanced solid tumor such as melanoma, head and neck, liver or kidney cancer. The V call is TRBV9, the J call TRBJ1-2; 9 bases map to TRBD1. In nucleotides, the CDR3 is TGTGCCAGCAGCGTAGAGGGACAGGGCCCCTTCGGCTACACCTTC. Residues: CASSVEGQGPFGYTF.